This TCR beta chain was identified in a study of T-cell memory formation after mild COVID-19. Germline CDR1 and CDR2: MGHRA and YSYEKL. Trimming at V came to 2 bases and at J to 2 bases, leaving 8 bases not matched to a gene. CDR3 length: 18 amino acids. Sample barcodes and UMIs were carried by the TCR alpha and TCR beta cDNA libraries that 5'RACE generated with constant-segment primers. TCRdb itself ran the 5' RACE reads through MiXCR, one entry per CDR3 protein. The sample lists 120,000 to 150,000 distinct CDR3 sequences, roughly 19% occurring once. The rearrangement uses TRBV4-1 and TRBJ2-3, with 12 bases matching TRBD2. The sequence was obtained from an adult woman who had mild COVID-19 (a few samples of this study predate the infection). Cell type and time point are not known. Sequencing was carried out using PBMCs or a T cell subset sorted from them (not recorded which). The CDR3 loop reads CASSQQLAGGSNTDTQYF. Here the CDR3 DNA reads TGCGCCAGCAGCCAACAGCTAGCGGGGGGGTCGAACACAGATACGCAGTATTTT.